The 12 T cell receptor beta chains reported below all come from one sample, sequenced in a study of blood T cells in healthy people across ages (dated by TCRdb to between 2014 and 2017). The library was prepared using 5' RACE. Instrument used: Illumina HiSeq 2500. A second PCR of roughly 6 to 11 cycles was run with a J-beta primer mix and a sample-barcoded 5' primer. TCRdb reanalyzed the raw reads on its own, using fastp at Q25 for trimming and MiXCR for clone calling, and kept in-frame beta chains. Each entry is one CDR3 protein sequence, shown with its most common DNA and genes. This sample gives over 1.5 million distinct CDR3 sequences in total; about 50% of them show up just once. The ten largest make up 2.1% of the sample. The sequenced material came from blood. The origin of the receptors is a woman aged 40 to 50 in good health.

The rearrangement uses TRBV6-2 or TRBV6-3 and TRBJ2-7, with D uncertain. TRBJ2-5 matches the DNA end more closely, so the J call is doubtful. The CDR3 is 16 residues long. CDR1 and CDR2 (germline): MNHEY, SVGEGT. In nucleotides, the CDR3 is TGTGCCAGCAGTTACTCTGGTCCCTGGGTTTGGGAGACCCAGTACTTC. This gives the protein CASSYSGPWVWETQYF.

J is TRBJ2-4 and V is TRBV7-2, with D possibly matching TRBD2 (7 bases). The J call may be wrong; the DNA end is better matched by TRBJ2-5. The germline CDR1 and CDR2 sequences are SGHTA and FQGNSA. The length of the CDR3 is 13 residues. The CDR3 loop is CASMKGGGETQYF. DNA for the CDR3: TGTGCCAGCATGAAGGGGGGGGGAGAGACCCAGTACTTC.

The gene calls are TRBV7-3 and TRBJ2-3; no clear D. This CDR3 has 15 amino acids. Deletions cut 2 bases from V and 2 bases from J, with 11 bases between. Germline values: CDR1 SGHTA, CDR2 FQGTGA. DNA for the CDR3: TGTGCCAGCAGCTTAGAGCCGCCGCCCACAGATACGCAGTATTTT. It translates to CASSLEPPPTDTQYF.

This clonotype was seen only a few times. The J gene is TRBJ2-1, the V gene TRBV11-2; D is unresolved. The CDR3 is 15 amino acids. V was pared by 0 bases and J by 3 bases, with 9 bases between. Germline loops: CDR1 SGHAT, CDR2 FQNNGV. The CDR3 here is CASSLDRYIYNEQFF. The DNA of the CDR3 is TGTGCCAGCAGCTTAGATCGCTATATCTACAATGAGCAGTTCTTC.

This clonotype turned up a few times. The chain combines TRBV7-9 with TRBJ1-2; TRBD1 might be the D (5 bases). The CDR3 runs 13 residues. Germline V gene sequence: CDR1 SEHNR, CDR2 FQNEAQ (reference sequence). Between the trimmed V and J ends, which lost 5 bases and 7 bases, there was a span of 14 bases. CDR3 protein: CASSAGGSGGYTF. In nucleotides, the CDR3 is TGTGCCAGCAGCGCCGGGGGTTCCGGTGGCTACACCTTC. Drawing the rest from reference TRBV7-9 and TRBJ1-2, the complete variable domain is DTGVSQNPRHKITKRGQNVTFRCDPISEHNRLYWYRQTLGQGPEFLTYFQNEAQLEKSRLLSDRFSAERPKGSFSTLEIQRTEQGDSAMYLCASSAGGSGGYTFGSGTRLTVV.

This clonotype was recorded only once. The chain recombines TRBV29-1 with TRBJ1-4; TRBD1 agrees at 10 bases. The germline CDR1 and CDR2 sequences are SQVTM and ANQGSEA. This CDR3 has 14 residues. The V gene end was trimmed by 4 bases and the J gene end by 8 bases; junction bases not matched to a gene: 7. For the CDR3, the DNA is TGCAGCGTTGGAAGGACAGGGGGTTGGGAAAAACTGTTTTTT. This gives the protein CSVGRTGGWEKLFF.

The rearrangement joins TRBV7-2 to TRBJ2-1; 10 nucleotides line up with TRBD2. Germline V CDR1 and CDR2: SGHTA, FQGNSA. The V segment lost 2 bases and the J segment 9 bases; nucleotides outside the gene matches: 4. This CDR3 has 14 residues. The CDR3 DNA is TGTGCCAGCAGCTTACTAGCGGGGGACTTTGAGCAGTTCTTC. This codes for CASSLLAGDFEQFF. Based on the CDR3 plus reference TRBV7-2 and TRBJ2-1, the full variable domain is GAGVSQSPSNKVTEKGKDVELRCDPISGHTALYWYRQSLGQGLEFLIYFQGNSAPDKSGLPSDRFSAERTGGSVSTLTIQRTQQEDSAVYLCASSLLAGDFEQFFGPGTRLTVL.

J is TRBJ1-4 and V is TRBV7-9; the D gene is possibly TRBD1 (5 bases). Germline lookup yields CDR1 SEHNR and CDR2 FQNEAQ (reference sequence). Trimming removed 5 bases from V and 7 bases from J, with 14 bases in between. The CDR3 has 14 residues. The CDR3 sequence is CASSKMGGSEKLFF. CDR3 coding DNA: TGTGCCAGCAGCAAGATGGGGGGGAGTGAAAAACTGTTTTTT.

This clonotype was found a few times. The genes are TRBV25-1 and TRBJ2-7, with a possible D match to TRBD2 (5 bases). Germline V gene sequence: CDR1 MGHDK, CDR2 SYGVNS. There are 14 residues in the CDR3. V lost 3 bases to trimming and J lost 0 bases, with 9 bases between them. CDR3 nucleotide sequence: TGTGCCAGCAGTGAGTCGGGGAACTCCTACGAGCAGTACTTC. Its protein product is CASSESGNSYEQYF.

This sequence joins TRBV20-1 and TRBJ2-7; no definite D call. CDR1 and CDR2 from the germline V gene are DFQATT and SNEGSKA (reference sequence). This CDR3 is built from 12 residues. V shed 6 bases and J shed 0 bases, with 9 bases lying between them. CDR3 DNA sequence: TGCAGTGCCCTGAAAAGCTCCTACGAGCAGTACTTC. Its protein product is CSALKSSYEQYF.

This rearrangement joins TRBV4-3 to TRBJ1-4; 7 positions agree with TRBD1. CDR1 LGHNA and CDR2 YSLEER come from the germline V gene. V lost 1 base and J lost 6; bases outside the gene matches: 5. The CDR3 length is 15 residues. CDR3 DNA: TGCGCCAGCAGCCAAGCGACGCAGGGGGATGAAAAACTGTTTTTT. Protein product: CASSQATQGDEKLFF.

As for this clonotype: An end of the junction differs from the germline gene, which may be a read error. The V and J genes are TRBV7-9 and TRBJ2-1, with no clear D. Germline loops: CDR1 SEHNR, CDR2 FQNEAQ (reference sequence). The length of the CDR3 is 15 residues. CDR3 residues: CASSLGRRLYNERFF. CDR3 in DNA: TGTGCCAGCAGCTTAGGGCGAAGGCTTTACAATGAGCGGTTCTTC.